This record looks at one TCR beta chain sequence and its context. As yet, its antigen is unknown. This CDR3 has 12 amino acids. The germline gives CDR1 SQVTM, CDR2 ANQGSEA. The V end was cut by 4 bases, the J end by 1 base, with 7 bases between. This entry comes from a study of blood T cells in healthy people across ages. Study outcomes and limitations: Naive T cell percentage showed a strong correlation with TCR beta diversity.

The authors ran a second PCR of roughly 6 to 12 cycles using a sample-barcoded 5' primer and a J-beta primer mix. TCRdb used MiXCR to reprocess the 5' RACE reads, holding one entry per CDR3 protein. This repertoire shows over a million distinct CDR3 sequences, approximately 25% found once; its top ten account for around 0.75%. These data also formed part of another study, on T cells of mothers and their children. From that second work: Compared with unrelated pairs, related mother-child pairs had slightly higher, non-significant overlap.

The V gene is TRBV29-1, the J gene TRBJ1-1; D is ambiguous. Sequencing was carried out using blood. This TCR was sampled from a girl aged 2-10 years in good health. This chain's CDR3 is CSVVWANTEAFF. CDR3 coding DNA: TGCAGCGTTGTCTGGGCGAACACTGAAGCTTTCTTT.